This is a list of T cell receptor beta chains from one sample in a study of OX40 agonist ivuxolimab in advanced cancers. Clones were sequenced by immunoSEQ multiplex PCR, and TCRdb holds only the in-frame ones, with some missing. This sample carries over 25,000 clones, 65% to 80% of them seen once, and the ten largest clones take 25% to 30%. The sample in question was CD4+ or CD8+ T cells sorted from blood, obtained in a trial of the OX40 agonist ivuxolimab. These receptors were obtained from an adult with an advanced solid tumor such as melanoma, head and neck, liver or kidney cancer. Each CDR3 is given with its conserved first and last residue. Fields, in order: D gene, V gene, clone size, J gene, CDR3 DNA, CDR3 protein. A D gene is named only where the DNA matches it firmly. The size entry is marked missing in some rows and otherwise reads once, few, many or a size class.

>NA|TRBV6-5|NA|TRBJ2-5
TGTGCCAGCACCCCCGACGGAGAGACCCAGTACTTC
CASTPDGETQYF
>NA|TRBV2|once|TRBJ1-3
TGTGCCAGCAGCCAGAATGCCAGGGACACCATATATTTT
CASSQNARDTIYF
>TRBD1|TRBV27|NA|TRBJ1-5
TGTGCCAGGGAACAGGGGGCTGGTCAGCCCCAGCATTTT
CAREQGAGQPQHF
>NA|TRBV27|NA|TRBJ1-1
TGTGCCAGCAGTTTGTATTCGGAGAACACTGAAGCTTTCTTT
CASSLYSENTEAFF
>NA|TRBV2|NA|TRBJ1-5
TGTGCCAGCAGTGATCTCTCGGGCAATCAGCCCCAGCATTTT
CASSDLSGNQPQHF
>TRBD1|TRBV5-4|NA|TRBJ2-6
TGTGCCAGCAGCTTGGACTCTGGACAGGGCTCTGGGGCCAACGTCCTGACTTTC
CASSLDSGQGSGANVLTF
>TRBD1|TRBV30|NA|TRBJ1-2
TGTGCCTGGGATCCTGGGACAGAGCAGGGCTACACCTTC
CAWDPGTEQGYTF
>NA|TRBV5-6|NA|TRBJ1-1
TGTGCCAGCAGCTTGGGCCTGAACACTGAAGCTTTCTTT
CASSLGLNTEAFF
>NA|TRBV4-1|NA|TRBJ2-7
TGCGCCAGCAGCCCGACAGACCCCGCTATTTGGGAGCAGTACTTC
CASSPTDPAIWEQYF
>TRBD1|TRBV2|medium-sized|TRBJ2-7
TGTGCCAGCAGGGGCGGACAGGGGGGGCAGTACTTC
CASRGGQGGQYF
>NA|TRBV5-1|NA|TRBJ1-1
TGCGCCAGCAGCTTGTTGGGGCAACCGAACACTGAAGCTTTCTTT
CASSLLGQPNTEAFF